The source of this T cell receptor beta chain is a study of T cell responses to AZD1222 COVID-19 vaccine. Study-wide results and limits: Clonal diversity may have been underestimated, and the donors were mostly white British, with more females than males.

The ends lost 0 bases at V and 2 bases at J; junction bases unmatched: 6. Germline lookup yields CDR1 LGHDT and CDR2 YNNKEL (reference sequence). This CDR3 is 17 amino acids long. Comment on this clone: Its cognate antigen is unknown.

The repertoire was sequenced with immunoSEQ multiplex PCR; TCRdb's copy has only in-frame clones and lacks some. Among some 150,000 clones listed, approximately 85% were seen once. The J gene is TRBJ2-7, the V gene TRBV3-1 (or the pseudogene TRBV3-2); 11 bases align to TRBD1. The input for sequencing was peripheral blood, taken on day 0 of AZD1222 vaccination. The TCR was taken from an adult in good health. The CDR3, as DNA: TGTGCCAGCAGCCAAGATATCCCGGGACAGGGGGCCTACGAGCAGTACTTC. This gives the protein CASSQDIPGQGAYEQYF.